The clone carrying this TCR beta chain was picked up a small number of times. Its antigen is as yet unknown. Every bit of the isolated RNA underwent reverse transcription, so sequencing read expressed TCRB transcripts. There were 3.5 million or so reads on average in the naive, central memory and regulatory T cell samples. The method was immunoSEQ multiplex PCR; TCRdb's version includes in-frame clones alone and lacks a portion of them. Of about 160,000 clones listed, less than 10% are singletons. The V end was cut by 8 bases, the J end by 2 bases, with 15 bases between. The CDR3 runs 15 residues. Germline V CDR1 and CDR2: MNHEY, SMNVEV (reference sequence). The sample comes from a study of beta chain features in type 1 diabetes. Staining for CD45RO/CCR7/CD25/CD127/CD95/CD27 allowed sorting of CD4+ naive, central memory, regulatory and stem cell-like memory cells. Study results and caveats: Moderate yet significant TCRB CDR3 shortening was seen in Type 1 diabetes patients in all four CD4+ subsets. A definitive answer on HLA type influencing TCRB rearrangement was not reached here.

The chain links TRBV27 to TRBJ2-2; weak D call: TRBD2 (5 bases). The source is a man in his late teens or twenties with type 1 diabetes. Specimen: central memory CD4+ T cells from blood. The CDR3: CASALAGINTGELFF. The CDR3 nucleotides read TGTGCCAGCGCGTTGGCGGGTATAAACACCGGGGAGCTGTTTTTT.